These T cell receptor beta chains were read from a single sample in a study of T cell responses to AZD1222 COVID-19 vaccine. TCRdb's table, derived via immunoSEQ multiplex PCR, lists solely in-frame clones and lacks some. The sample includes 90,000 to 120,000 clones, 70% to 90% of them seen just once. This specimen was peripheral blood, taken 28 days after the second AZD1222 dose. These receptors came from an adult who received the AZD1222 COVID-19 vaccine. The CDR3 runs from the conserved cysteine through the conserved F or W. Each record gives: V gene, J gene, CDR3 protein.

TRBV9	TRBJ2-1	CASEPGGSNEQFF
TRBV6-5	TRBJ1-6	CASRGGIKNNSPLHF
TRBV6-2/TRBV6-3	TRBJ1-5	CASSQGIRNQPQHF
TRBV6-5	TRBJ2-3	CASSHDLFSTDTQYF
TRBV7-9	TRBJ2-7	CASSYGTDYEQYF
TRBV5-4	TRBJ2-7	CASSSTGGAGEQYF
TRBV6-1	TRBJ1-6	CASSEGQYNSPLHF
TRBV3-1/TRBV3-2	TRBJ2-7	CASSQGRQGWYEQYF
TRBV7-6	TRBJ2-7	CASSSGGEQYF
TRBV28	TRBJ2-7	CASSHYDSFYEQYF
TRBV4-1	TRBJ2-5	CASRPRDSPRSPQYF
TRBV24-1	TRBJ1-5	CATSEGTGGQPQHF
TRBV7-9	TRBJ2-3	CASSSGLASDTQYF
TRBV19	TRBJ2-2	CASGDTNTGELFF
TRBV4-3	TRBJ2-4	CASSPHRQGIIQYF
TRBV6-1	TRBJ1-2	CASSVTDTPSGGYTF
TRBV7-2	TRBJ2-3	CASSLLGGQSTDTQYF
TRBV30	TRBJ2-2	CAWNPLWNRDGELFF
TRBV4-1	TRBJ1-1	CASSQGGQGAGTEAFF
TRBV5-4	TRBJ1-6	CASSLGGSLGSPLHF
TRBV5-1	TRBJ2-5	CASSLYGGPETQYF
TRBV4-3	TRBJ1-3	CASSQDSRTGSHSGNTIYF
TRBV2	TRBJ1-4	CASSEQAASEKLFF
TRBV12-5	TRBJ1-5	CASGMLGGGQPQHF
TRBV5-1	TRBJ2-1	CASSQGLGFNEQFF
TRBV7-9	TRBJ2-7	CASSFKDSRPPYGVEQYF
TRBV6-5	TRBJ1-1	CASSYSSPSVGEAFF
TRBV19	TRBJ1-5	CASTAGGWQPQHF
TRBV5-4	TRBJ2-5	CASSLEGRETQYF
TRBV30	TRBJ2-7	CAWKGYDYEQYF
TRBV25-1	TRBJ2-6	CASSDSSSGANVLTF
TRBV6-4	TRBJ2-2	CASSETNTGELFF
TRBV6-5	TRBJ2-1	CASRSSRDEQFF
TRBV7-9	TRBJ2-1	CASSLGGRRGREQFF
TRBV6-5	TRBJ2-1	CASSYGWGSNNEQFF
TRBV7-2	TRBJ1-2	CASSPSGTGGYYGYTF
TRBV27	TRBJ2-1	CASSNWGNEQFF
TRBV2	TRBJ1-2	CASNSGSGVQGYTF
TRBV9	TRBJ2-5	CASSTTEGFSQETQYF
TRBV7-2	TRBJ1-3	CASSPVQGARNTIYF
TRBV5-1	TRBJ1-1	CASSFSQGDTEAFF